Following are 11 T cell receptor beta chains from one sample sequenced in a study of blood T cell repertoires in COVID-19. The data were produced by immunoSEQ multiplex PCR, yet TCRdb's version contains in-frame clones alone and is incomplete. Of roughly 25,000 clones in the sample, 80% to 90% were seen once. The sequenced sample consisted of peripheral blood. Every receptor here comes from a man aged 50 to 59 with active COVID-19.

The CDR3 DNA is TGTGCCATCAGACTAAGCGGGAGCCGGATCGGAAACACCATATATTTT. It encodes CAIRLSGSRIGNTIYF. The rearrangement joins TRBV10-3 to TRBJ1-3; D is ambiguous. The CDR3 sequence is 16 residues long. V shed 6 bases and J shed 4 bases, with 19 bases lying between them. CDR1 and CDR2 from the germline V gene are ENHRY and SYGVKD.

The CDR3 sequence is CASSLGRGVQETQYF. CDR3 nucleotide sequence: TGCGCCAGCAGCTTGGGACGGGGGGTACAAGAGACCCAGTACTTC. The rearrangement links TRBV5-1 to TRBJ2-5; 7 positions agree with TRBD2. There are 15 residues in the CDR3. The trim removed 0 bases at V and 2 bases at J, leaving 4 bases unmatched. Germline V gene data show CDR1 as SGHRS and CDR2 as YFSETQ.

CDR3 DNA sequence: TGTGCCAGCACCGGCGGCGTATTTAGGGACAGGGGAATCACCGGGGAGCTGTTTTTT. It specifies CASTGGVFRDRGITGELFF. The rearrangement links TRBV11-2 to TRBJ2-2; 10 bases fit TRBD1. The CDR3 extends over 19 amino acids. Germline trimming cut 7 bases from V and 4 bases from J; bases unmatched to any gene: 18. The germline CDR1 and CDR2 sequences are SGHAT and FQNNGV. Drawing the rest from reference TRBV11-2 and TRBJ2-2, the complete variable domain is EAGVAQSPRYKIIEKRQSVAFWCNPISGHATLYWYQQILGQGPKLLIQFQNNGVVDDSQLPKDRFSAERLKGVDSTLKIQPAKLEDSAVYLCASTGGVFRDRGITGELFFGEGSRLTVL.

V gene TRBV13 combines with J gene TRBJ2-7; maybe TRBD2 (6 bases). The CDR3 is 12 amino acids. V lost 5 bases to trimming and J lost 7 bases, with 12 bases between them. CDR1 is PRHDT, CDR2 FYEKMQ, per germline (reference sequence). The CDR3 coding sequence is TGTGCCAGCAGCCGAGGGAGGAGAGAGCAGTACTTC. Its protein is CASSRGRREQYF.

The sample holds one count of this clone. The V call is TRBV11-3, the J call TRBJ2-3, with 11 bases lining up with TRBD2. J was trimmed by 1 base and V by 5 bases; bases with no gene match: 5. The CDR3 sequence is 16 residues long. CDR1 is SGHNT, CDR2 YENEEA, per germline. The CDR3 coding sequence is TGTGCCAGCAGCCGGGGGACTAGCGGTCGCACAGATACGCAGTATTTT. Translation gives CASSRGTSGRTDTQYF.

The V call is TRBV19, the J call TRBJ2-7; a possible D gene is TRBD2 (6 bases). Trimming stripped 3 bases from V and 4 bases from J, with 13 bases between. The CDR3 spans 14 residues. The germline V gene has CDR1 LNHDA and CDR2 SQIVND (reference sequence). The DNA of the CDR3 is TGTGCCAGTAGTATGGCTTTAGGGAGGTACGAGCAGTACGTC. Translated, it gives CASSMALGRYEQYV.

This chain links TRBV10-1 with TRBJ2-1; D perhaps matches TRBD1 (5 bases). The germline V and J ends were trimmed by 2 bases and 5 bases, with 13 bases remaining between them. Looked up from germline, CDR1 is WNHNN and CDR2 is SYGVQD (reference sequence). The CDR3 is made up of 15 amino acids. For the CDR3, the DNA is TGCGCCAGCAGTGAGGACAGACATCGAAACAATGAGCAGTTCTTC. As protein: CASSEDRHRNNEQFF.

The chain couples TRBV24-1 to TRBJ1-4, with a possible D match to TRBD1 (5 bases). Trimming stripped 4 bases from V and 3 bases from J, with 14 bases between. This CDR3 comprises 16 residues. Germline CDR1 KGHDR, CDR2 SFDVKD. The CDR3 loop is CATSEGSGFANEKLFF. Written as DNA, the CDR3 is TGTGCCACCAGTGAGGGCTCAGGGTTTGCTAATGAAAAACTGTTTTTT.

This chain joins TRBV19 and TRBJ1-2, with D unresolved. The CDR3 loop spans 14 amino acids. Germline V CDR1 and CDR2: LNHDA, SQIVND (reference sequence). V lost 3 bases to trimming and J lost 4 bases, with 12 bases between them. CDR3 nucleotide sequence: TGTGCCAGTAGTATTTATCAGGCTTTCTATGGCTACACCTTC. It is translated as CASSIYQAFYGYTF.

The chain joins TRBV14 to TRBJ1-1; D unclear. Germline V gene lookup returns CDR1 SGHDN and CDR2 FVKESK. V was pared by 0 bases and J by 8 bases, with 13 bases between. The CDR3 covers 14 residues. The CDR3: CASSQEYQNTEAFF. The CDR3, as DNA: TGTGCCAGCAGCCAAGAATATCAGAATACAGAAGCTTTCTTT. The full variable domain, with the rest looked up from reference TRBV14 and TRBJ1-1, is EAGVTQFPSHSVIEKGQTVTLRCDPISGHDNLYWYRRVMGKEIKFLLHFVKESKQDESGMPNNRFLAERTGGTYSTLKVQPAELEDSGVYFCASSQEYQNTEAFFGQGTRLTVV.

The rearrangement uses TRBV28 and TRBJ2-1, with D tentatively TRBD2 (6 bases). V was shortened by 4 bases and J by 7 bases, with 17 bases between the two germline ends. Germline V gives CDR1 MDHEN, CDR2 SYDVKM. The CDR3 loop spans 15 amino acids. The DNA of the CDR3 is TGTGCCAGCAGTTCTCAAGGTGGGGGGAGGAATGAGCAGTTCTTC. This encodes CASSSQGGGRNEQFF.